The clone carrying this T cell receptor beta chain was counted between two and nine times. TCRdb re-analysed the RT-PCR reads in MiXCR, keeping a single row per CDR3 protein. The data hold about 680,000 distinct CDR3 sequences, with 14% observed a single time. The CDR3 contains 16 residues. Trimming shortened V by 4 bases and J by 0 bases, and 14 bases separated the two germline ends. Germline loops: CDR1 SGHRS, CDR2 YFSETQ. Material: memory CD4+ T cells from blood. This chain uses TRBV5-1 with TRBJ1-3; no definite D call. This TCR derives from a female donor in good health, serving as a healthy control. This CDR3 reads CASSPQGSSSGNTIYF. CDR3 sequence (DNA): TGCGCCAGCAGCCCCCAAGGATCGAGCTCTGGAAACACCATATATTTT. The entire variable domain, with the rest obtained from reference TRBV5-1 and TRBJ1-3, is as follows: KAGVTQTPRYLIKTRGQQVTLSCSPISGHRSVSWYQQTPGQGLQFLFEYFSETQRNKGNFPGRFSGRQFSNSRSEMNVSTLELGDSALYLCASSPQGSSSGNTIYFGEGSWLTVV.